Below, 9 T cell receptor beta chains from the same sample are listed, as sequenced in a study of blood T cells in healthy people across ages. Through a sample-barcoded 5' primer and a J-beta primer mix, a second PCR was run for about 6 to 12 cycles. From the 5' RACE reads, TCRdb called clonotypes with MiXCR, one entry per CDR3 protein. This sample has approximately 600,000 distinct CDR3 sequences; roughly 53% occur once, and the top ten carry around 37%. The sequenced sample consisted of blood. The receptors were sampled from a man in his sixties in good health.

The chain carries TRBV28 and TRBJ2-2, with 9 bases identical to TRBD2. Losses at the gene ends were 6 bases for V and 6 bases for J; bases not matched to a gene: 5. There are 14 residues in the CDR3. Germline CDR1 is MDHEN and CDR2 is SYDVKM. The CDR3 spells CASRPGLAPGELFF. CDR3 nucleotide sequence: TGTGCCAGCAGACCGGGACTAGCCCCCGGGGAGCTGTTTTTT.

CDR3 in amino acids: CASSLRSGDIQYF. DNA of the CDR3: TGTGCCAGCAGCTTACGAAGCGGGGACATTCAGTACTTC. The chain is built from TRBV7-9 and TRBJ2-5; 7 bases align to TRBD2. The J call is in doubt because the DNA end fits TRBJ2-4 better. The CDR3 spans 13 residues. Germline V gene lookup returns CDR1 SEHNR and CDR2 FQNEAQ (reference sequence).

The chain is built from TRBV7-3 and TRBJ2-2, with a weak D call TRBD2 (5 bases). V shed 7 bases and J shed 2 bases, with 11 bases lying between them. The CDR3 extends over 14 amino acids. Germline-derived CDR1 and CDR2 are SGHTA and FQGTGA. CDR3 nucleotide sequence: TGTGCCAGCACGGAGGCAGCCAACACCGGGGAGCTGTTTTTT. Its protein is CASTEAANTGELFF.

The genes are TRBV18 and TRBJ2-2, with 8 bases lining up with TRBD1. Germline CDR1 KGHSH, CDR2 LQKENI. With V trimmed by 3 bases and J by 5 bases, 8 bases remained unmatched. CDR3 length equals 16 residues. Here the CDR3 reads CASSPPTGVDTGELFF. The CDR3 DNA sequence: TGTGCCAGCTCACCGCCGACAGGGGTGGATACCGGGGAGCTGTTTTTT.

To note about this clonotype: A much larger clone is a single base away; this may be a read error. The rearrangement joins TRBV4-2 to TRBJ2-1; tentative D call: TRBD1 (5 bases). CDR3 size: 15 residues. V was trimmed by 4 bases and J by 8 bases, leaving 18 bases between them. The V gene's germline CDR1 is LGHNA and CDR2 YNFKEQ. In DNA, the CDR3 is TGTGCCAGCAGCCGAGACCGGCCCGCAGGGCATGAGCAGTTCTTC. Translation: CASSRDRPAGHEQFF.

The CDR3 protein is CASSQGQGGTNYGYTF. CDR3 coding DNA: TGCGCCAGCAGCCAAGGACAGGGGGGTACTAACTATGGCTACACCTTC. The chain joins TRBV4-1 to TRBJ1-2; TRBD1 agrees at 9 bases. CDR1 and CDR2 from the germline V gene are MGHRA and YSYEKL. CDR3 length: 16 residues. After removal of 1 base from V and 0 bases from J, the junction contained 3 bases not matched to a gene.

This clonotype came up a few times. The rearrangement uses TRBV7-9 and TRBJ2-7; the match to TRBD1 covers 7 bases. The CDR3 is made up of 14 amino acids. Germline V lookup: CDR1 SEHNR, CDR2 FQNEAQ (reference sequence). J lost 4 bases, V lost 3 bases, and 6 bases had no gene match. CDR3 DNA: TGTGCCAGCAGCTTGAAGGACAGGCCATACGAGCAGTACTTC. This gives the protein CASSLKDRPYEQYF.

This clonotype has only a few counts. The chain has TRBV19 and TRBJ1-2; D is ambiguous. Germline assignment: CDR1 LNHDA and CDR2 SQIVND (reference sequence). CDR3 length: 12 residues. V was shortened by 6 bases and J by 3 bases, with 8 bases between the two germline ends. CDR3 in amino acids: CASSKGHYGYTF. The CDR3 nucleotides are TGTGCCAGTAGCAAAGGACACTATGGCTACACCTTC.

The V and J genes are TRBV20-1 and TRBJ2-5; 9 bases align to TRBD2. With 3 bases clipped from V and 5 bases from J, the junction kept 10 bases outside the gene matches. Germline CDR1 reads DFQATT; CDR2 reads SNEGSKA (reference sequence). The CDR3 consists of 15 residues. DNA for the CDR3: TGCAGTGCTAGTTATCCTAGCGGGGCGGGGGAGACCCAGTACTTC. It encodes CSASYPSGAGETQYF.